These T cell receptor beta chains were read from a single sample in a study of cytomegalovirus exposure and HLA in healthy donors. Measured with immunoSEQ multiplex PCR; TCRdb has only the in-frame clones, and not every one. The sample has roughly 250,000 clones, over 70% seen once; the top ten hold about 0.3%. Sequences were obtained from PBMCs. These TCRs come from a girl aged 2 to 9 in good health and CMV-seronegative. Both conserved end residues are part of each CDR3. A D gene is named only where the DNA matches it firmly. Not every row has a clone size; where given, it reads once, few, many or a size class.

clone_size j_call d_call v_call cdr3_length cdr3_nt cdr3_aa
- TRBJ2-1 - TRBV7-9 15 TGTGCCAGCAGCTTAGAACAGGGCCCCGACAATGAGCAGTTCTTC CASSLEQGPDNEQFF
- TRBJ1-1 - TRBV28 14 TGTGCCACCAAGGGGCCCGGGGGTAGGACTGAAGCTTTCTTT CATKGPGGRTEAFF
- TRBJ1-4 TRBD1 TRBV30 13 TGTGCCTGGAGCCAGGGGGCAAGAGAAAAACTGTTTTTT CAWSQGAREKLFF
once TRBJ1-2 TRBD1 TRBV4-1 16 TGCGCCAGCAGCCGCCAACAGGGGGCGGGAAACTATGGCTACACCTTC CASSRQQGAGNYGYTF
- TRBJ2-7 - TRBV5-1 14 TGCGCCAGCAGCTCAGGGGGGAATGGGCACGAGCAGTACTTC CASSSGGNGHEQYF
- TRBJ1-1 - TRBV7-9 12 TGTGCCAGCAGCCCTTGGACTCGCGAAGCTTTCTTT CASSPWTREAFF
few TRBJ2-2 - TRBV7-6 16 TGTGCCAGCAGCCCCGGGATAGCGATGAACACCGGGGAGCTGTTTTTT CASSPGIAMNTGELFF
few TRBJ2-7 TRBD1 TRBV28 15 TGTGCCAGCAGTCAAACAGGGGTGGCCTCCTACGAGCAGTACTTC CASSQTGVASYEQYF
- TRBJ2-7 - TRBV5-5 12 TGTGCCAGCAGCTTGGGACAATACGAGCAGTACTTC CASSLGQYEQYF
- TRBJ1-2 - TRBV6-5 14 TGTGCCAGCAGTTACCAGCGGGGGGCAAATGGCTACACCTTC CASSYQRGANGYTF
- TRBJ1-4 - TRBV6-5 12 TGTGCCAGCAGTACTACCGGGGAAAAACTGTTTTTT CASSTTGEKLFF
- TRBJ2-2 - TRBV7-2 15 TGTGCCAGCAGCTTAGTGAAGCGGACCACCGGGGAGCTGTTTTTT CASSLVKRTTGELFF
- TRBJ1-6 - TRBV28 13 TGTGCCAGCAGGCGGGATTATAATTCACCCCTCCACTTT CASRRDYNSPLHF
- TRBJ2-5 - TRBV11-2 14 TGTGCCAGCAGCTTCGGGGGAGGATGGGAGACCCAGTACTTC CASSFGGGWETQYF
- TRBJ1-1 - TRBV28 11 TGTGCCAGCAGCCCTCTTACTGAAGCTTTCTTT CASSPLTEAFF
- TRBJ1-5 - TRBV23-1 15 TGCGCCAGCCAAATAGCACCGGATAGCAATCAGCCCCAGCATTTT CASQIAPDSNQPQHF
- TRBJ2-1 - TRBV13 11 TGTGCCAGCAGCTTAGGACCAATGGCATTCTTC CASSLGPMAFF
- TRBJ2-7 - TRBV21-1 17 TGTGCCAGCAGCCCCCTCCCTAGGGGCAGGGCTTCCGACGAGCAGTACTTC CASSPLPRGRASDEQYF
- TRBJ2-7 TRBD2 TRBV27 14 TGTGCCAGCAGTTACGGGACTAGCGGCTACGAGCAGTACTTC CASSYGTSGYEQYF
few TRBJ1-2 - TRBV27 14 TGTGCCAGCAGTTTTCGGGGGGGAACTTATGGCTACACCTTC CASSFRGGTYGYTF
few TRBJ1-5 - TRBV27 14 TGTGCCAGCAGTTTCCGGGATGGCAATCAGCCCCAGCATTTT CASSFRDGNQPQHF
- TRBJ1-1 TRBD1 TRBV5-1 14 TGCGCCAGCGGCTACGACAGGGGATACACTGAAGCTTTCTTT CASGYDRGYTEAFF
- TRBJ1-2 TRBD1 TRBV7-9 13 TGTGCCAGCAGCGAGGGACAGCCTAATGGCTACACCTTC CASSEGQPNGYTF
few TRBJ2-1 - TRBV9 16 TGTGCCAGCAGCGTTACCGTCGGGTTCTCCTACAATGAGCAGTTCTTC CASSVTVGFSYNEQFF
- TRBJ2-7 TRBD2 TRBV29-1 13 TGCAGCGCTGGACTAGCGGGAGGGAGCGAGCAGTACTTC CSAGLAGGSEQYF
- TRBJ1-2 TRBD1 TRBV12-5 14 TGTGCTAGTGGTTTGGTTGGACAGGGCCATGGCTACACCTTC CASGLVGQGHGYTF
- TRBJ2-2 - TRBV7-9 15 TGTGCCAGCTCAGGGGTGGGGCCTAACACCGGGGAGCTGTTTTTT CASSGVGPNTGELFF
few TRBJ1-1 TRBD1 TRBV28 13 TGTGCCAGCTCCCCCGGACAGGGCACTGAAGCTTTCTTT CASSPGQGTEAFF
- TRBJ1-2 - TRBV2 10 TGTGCCAGCGGGGGCCCTGGCTACACCTTC CASGGPGYTF
- TRBJ1-4 - TRBV7-9 17 TGTGCCAGCAGCGATGGACGACAGTATGCAACTAATGAAAAACTGTTTTTT CASSDGRQYATNEKLFF
- TRBJ2-1 - TRBV10-3 12 TGTGCCATCCGCGGGGACCAACATGAGCAGTTCTTC CAIRGDQHEQFF
- TRBJ2-1 TRBD1 TRBV18 14 TGTGCCAGCTCACTGGACAGGGGGCAAGGTGAGCAGTTCTTC CASSLDRGQGEQFF
few TRBJ2-1 TRBD2 TRBV4-1 13 TGCGCCAGAGATTTAGCGGGGGGGCATGAGCAGTTCTTC CARDLAGGHEQFF
- TRBJ2-7 - TRBV5-4 13 TGTGCCAGCAGCTCATACGGTTCGTACGAGCAGTACTTC CASSSYGSYEQYF
- TRBJ2-2 TRBD2 TRBV5-6 14 TGTGCCAGCTGGCGGGGGGGGAACACCGGGGAGCTGTTTTTT CASWRGGNTGELFF
- TRBJ2-1 TRBD1 TRBV5-1 14 TGCGCCAGCAGCGTGGACAGGGGATACAATGAGCAGTTCTTC CASSVDRGYNEQFF
- TRBJ2-1 - TRBV9 15 TGTGCCAGCAGCGCCTACCCGGAGTTTTGGAATGAGCAGTTCTTC CASSAYPEFWNEQFF
- TRBJ1-5 - TRBV23-1 15 TGCGCCAGCGTTTTTGAGTCCCCTTTCAATCAGCCCCAGCATTTT CASVFESPFNQPQHF
- TRBJ2-7 TRBD1 TRBV2 13 TGTGCCAGCAGTTACAGGGGCCCCTACGAGCAGTACTTC CASSYRGPYEQYF
once TRBJ1-6 - TRBV10-1 18 TGCGCCAGCAGTAACTTAATGGTAGGGGCGCCGTCTAATTCACCCCTCCACTTT CASSNLMVGAPSNSPLHF
- TRBJ2-7 TRBD2 TRBV11-1 18 TGTGCCAGCAGCACACCGGGACTAGCGGTCCAACGGCGGTACGAGCAGTACTTC CASSTPGLAVQRRYEQYF
- TRBJ1-1 - TRBV10-2 13 TGCGCCAGCACTCCAGGGGCAGGGACTGAAGCTTTCTTT CASTPGAGTEAFF
- TRBJ1-2 - TRBV6-6 14 TGTGCCAGCAGTTTGTACAGGGAAAACTATGGCTACACCTTC CASSLYRENYGYTF
once TRBJ2-5 TRBD2 TRBV15 17 TGTGCCACCAGCAGAGAGGGTGGTAGCGGGGTCAAAGAGACCCAGTACTTC CATSREGGSGVKETQYF
- TRBJ2-3 - TRBV5-1 14 TGCGCCAGCAGCTGGCGGTCGTCGGTGTATACGCAGTATTTT CASSWRSSVYTQYF
- TRBJ2-3 - TRBV6-1 14 TGTGCCAGCAGATACAGGTCTAGCACAGATACGCAGTATTTT CASRYRSSTDTQYF
- TRBJ1-1 TRBD1 TRBV6-5 15 TGTGCCAGCAGTTACTTAGGGACAGGGAACACTGAAGCTTTCTTT CASSYLGTGNTEAFF
- TRBJ1-4 TRBD1 TRBV7-9 16 TGTGCCATCAGGGACAGGGACTCCCCCTTAGGAGAAAAACTGTTTTTT CAIRDRDSPLGEKLFF
- TRBJ2-1 TRBD2 TRBV25-1 17 TGTGCCAGCAGTGAAGGTTGGCCTAGCGGGGGCCCTAATGAGCAGTTCTTC CASSEGWPSGGPNEQFF
- TRBJ2-7 - TRBV7-3 16 TGTGCCAGCAGCTTTATATCCCATTGGCTTTCCTACGAGCAGTACTTC CASSFISHWLSYEQYF
- TRBJ2-1 - TRBV4-2 13 TGTGCCAGCAGTACTGGACTGGAGAATGAGCAGTTCTTC CASSTGLENEQFF
- TRBJ1-4 TRBD1 TRBV28 14 TGTGCCAGCATTTCGGGACAGGGGGAAGAAAAACTGTTTTTT CASISGQGEEKLFF
- TRBJ2-3 TRBD2 TRBV9 14 TGTGCCAGCAACGGGGGGGCCGTTTCAGATACGCAGTATTTT CASNGGAVSDTQYF
once TRBJ1-1 - TRBV7-2 15 TGTGCCAGCAGCCCGTGGGGCAGGAGGAACACTGAAGCTTTCTTT CASSPWGRRNTEAFF
few TRBJ1-1 - TRBV28 11 TGTGCCAGCAGTTTATTAACTGAAGCTTTCTTT CASSLLTEAFF